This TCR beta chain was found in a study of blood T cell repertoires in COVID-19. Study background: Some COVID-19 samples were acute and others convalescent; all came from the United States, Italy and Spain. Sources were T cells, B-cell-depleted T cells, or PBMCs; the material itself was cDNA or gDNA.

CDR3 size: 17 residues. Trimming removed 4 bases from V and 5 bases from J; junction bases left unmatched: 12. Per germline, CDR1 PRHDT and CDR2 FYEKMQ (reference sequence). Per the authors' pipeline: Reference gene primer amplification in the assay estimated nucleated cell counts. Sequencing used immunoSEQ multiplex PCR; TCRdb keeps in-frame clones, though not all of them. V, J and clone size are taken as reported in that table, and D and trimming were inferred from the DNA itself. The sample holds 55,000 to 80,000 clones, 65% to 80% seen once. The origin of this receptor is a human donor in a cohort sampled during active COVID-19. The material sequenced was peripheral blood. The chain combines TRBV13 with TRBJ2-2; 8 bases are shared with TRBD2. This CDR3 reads CASSSRISGVLTGELFF. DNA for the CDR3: TGTGCCAGCAGCTCTAGAATTAGCGGGGTCTTAACCGGGGAGCTGTTTTTT.